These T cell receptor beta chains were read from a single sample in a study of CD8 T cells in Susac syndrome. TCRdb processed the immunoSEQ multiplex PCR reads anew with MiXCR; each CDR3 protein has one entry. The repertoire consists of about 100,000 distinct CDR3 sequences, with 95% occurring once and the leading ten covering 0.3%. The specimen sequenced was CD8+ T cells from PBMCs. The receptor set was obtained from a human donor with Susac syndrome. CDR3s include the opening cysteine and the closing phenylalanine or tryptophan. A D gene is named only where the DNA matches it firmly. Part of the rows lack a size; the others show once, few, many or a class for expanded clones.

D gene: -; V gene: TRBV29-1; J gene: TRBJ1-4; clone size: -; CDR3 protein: CSVRRGGKLFF; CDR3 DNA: TGCAGCGTGCGCAGGGGCGGAAAACTGTTTTTT
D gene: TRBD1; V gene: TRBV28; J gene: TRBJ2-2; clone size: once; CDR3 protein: CASTRPGTGYGGELFF; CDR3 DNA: TGTGCCAGCACGCGCCCCGGGACAGGGTATGGCGGGGAGCTGTTTTTT
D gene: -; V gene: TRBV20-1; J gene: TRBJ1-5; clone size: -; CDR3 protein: CSAGLGQPQHF; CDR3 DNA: TGCAGTGCCGGGTTGGGGCAGCCCCAGCATTTT
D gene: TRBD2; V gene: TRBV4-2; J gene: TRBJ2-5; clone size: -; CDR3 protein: CASSQDGREAETQYF; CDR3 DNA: TGTGCCAGCAGCCAAGATGGCCGGGAGGCAGAGACCCAGTACTTC
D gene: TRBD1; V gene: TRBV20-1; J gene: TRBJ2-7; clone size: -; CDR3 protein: CSAATGGYEQYF; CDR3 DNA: TGCAGTGCCGCGACAGGGGGCTACGAGCAGTACTTC
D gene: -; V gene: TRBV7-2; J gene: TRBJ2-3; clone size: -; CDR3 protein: CASSRRTSTDTQYF; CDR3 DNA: TGTGCCAGCAGCCGAAGGACTTCCACAGATACGCAGTATTTT
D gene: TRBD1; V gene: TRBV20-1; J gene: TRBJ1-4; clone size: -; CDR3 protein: CSAKDRGSLGEKLFF; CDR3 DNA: TGCAGTGCTAAGGACAGGGGATCCTTAGGTGAAAAACTGTTTTTT
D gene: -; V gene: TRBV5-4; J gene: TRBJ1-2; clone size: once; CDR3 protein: CASSSPGQHGYTF; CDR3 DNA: TGTGCCAGCAGCTCCCCTGGGCAGCATGGCTACACCTTC
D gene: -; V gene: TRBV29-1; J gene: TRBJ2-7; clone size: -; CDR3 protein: CSVETQGYEQYF; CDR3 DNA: TGCAGCGTTGAAACCCAAGGGTACGAGCAGTACTTC
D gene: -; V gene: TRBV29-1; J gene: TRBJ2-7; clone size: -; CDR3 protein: CSVFTGFPREQYF; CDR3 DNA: TGCAGCGTTTTTACAGGGTTCCCCCGGGAGCAGTACTTC
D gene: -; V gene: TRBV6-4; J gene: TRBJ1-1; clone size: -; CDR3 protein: CASSETGLNTEAFF; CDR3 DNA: TGTGCCAGCAGTGAAACAGGTTTGAACACTGAAGCTTTCTTT
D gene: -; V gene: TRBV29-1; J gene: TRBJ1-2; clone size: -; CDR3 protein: CSVDWQIPNYGYTF; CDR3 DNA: TGCAGCGTTGATTGGCAGATCCCTAACTATGGCTACACCTTC
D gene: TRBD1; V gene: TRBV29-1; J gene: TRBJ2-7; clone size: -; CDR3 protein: CSAQGSGTGRYEQYF; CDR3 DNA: TGCAGCGCCCAGGGGTCCGGGACAGGGAGGTACGAGCAGTACTTC
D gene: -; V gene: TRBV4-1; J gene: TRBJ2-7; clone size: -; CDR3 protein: CASSQDLPSVYEQYF; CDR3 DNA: TGCGCCAGCAGCCAAGATCTACCTAGCGTCTACGAGCAGTACTTC
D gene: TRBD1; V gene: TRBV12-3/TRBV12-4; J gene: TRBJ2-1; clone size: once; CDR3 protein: CASSLGPGGYEQFF; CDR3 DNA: TGTGCCAGCAGTTTAGGTCCAGGGGGCTATGAGCAGTTCTTC
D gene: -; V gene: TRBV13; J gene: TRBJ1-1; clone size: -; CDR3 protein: CASSLLEGTEAFF; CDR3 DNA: TGTGCCAGCAGCTTATTGGAGGGAACTGAAGCTTTCTTT
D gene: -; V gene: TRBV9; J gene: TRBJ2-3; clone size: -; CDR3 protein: CASGDIDTQYF; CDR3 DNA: TGTGCCAGCGGGGACATCGATACGCAGTATTTT
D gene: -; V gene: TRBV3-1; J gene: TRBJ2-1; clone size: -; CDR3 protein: CASSQGSEGNEQFF; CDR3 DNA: TGTGCCAGCAGCCAAGGTTCAGAAGGGAATGAGCAGTTCTTC
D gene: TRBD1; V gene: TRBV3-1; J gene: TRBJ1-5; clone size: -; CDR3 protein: CASSQDRQGGSNQPQHF; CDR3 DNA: TGTGCCAGCAGCCAAGACAGACAGGGAGGGAGCAATCAGCCCCAGCATTTT
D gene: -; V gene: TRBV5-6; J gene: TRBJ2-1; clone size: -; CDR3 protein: CASSLKYSQFF; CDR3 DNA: TGTGCCAGCAGCTTGAAATACTCGCAGTTCTTC
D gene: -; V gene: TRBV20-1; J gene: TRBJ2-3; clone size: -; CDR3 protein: CSDGGTTRDTQYF; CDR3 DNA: TGCAGTGACGGTGGGACGACAAGAGATACGCAGTATTTT
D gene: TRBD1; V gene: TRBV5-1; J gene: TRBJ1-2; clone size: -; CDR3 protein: CASSSRGTGDYGYTF; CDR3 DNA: TGCGCCAGCAGCTCGAGGGGGACAGGGGACTATGGCTACACCTTC
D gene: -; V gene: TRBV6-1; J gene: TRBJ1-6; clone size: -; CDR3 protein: CATTNTMAGSSYNSPLHF; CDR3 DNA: TGTGCCACGACAAACACCATGGCAGGGAGCTCCTATAATTCACCCCTCCACTTT
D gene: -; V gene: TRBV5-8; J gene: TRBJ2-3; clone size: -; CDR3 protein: CASAILLDTQYF; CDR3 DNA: TGTGCCAGCGCCATCCTTTTAGATACGCAGTATTTT
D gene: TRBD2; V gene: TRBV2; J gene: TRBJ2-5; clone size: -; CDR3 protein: CASSSGLAGQETQYF; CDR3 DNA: TGTGCCAGCAGTTCGGGACTAGCGGGGCAAGAGACCCAGTACTTC
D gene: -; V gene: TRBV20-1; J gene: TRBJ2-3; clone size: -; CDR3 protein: CSARPQGHSVLGYF; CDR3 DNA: TGCAGTGCTAGACCCCAGGGGCATAGCGTCCTGGGGTATTTT
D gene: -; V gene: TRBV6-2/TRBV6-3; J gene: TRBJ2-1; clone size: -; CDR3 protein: CAGSRGYNEQFF; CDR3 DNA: TGTGCCGGCTCACGGGGATACAATGAGCAGTTCTTC
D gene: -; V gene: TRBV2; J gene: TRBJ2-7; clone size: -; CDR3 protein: CASSGPSYEQYF; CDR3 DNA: TGTGCCAGCAGTGGGCCCAGCTACGAGCAGTACTTC
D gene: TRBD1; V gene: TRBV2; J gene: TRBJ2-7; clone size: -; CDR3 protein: CASSVDRGAYEQYF; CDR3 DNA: TGTGCCAGCAGTGTGGACAGGGGGGCCTACGAGCAGTACTTC
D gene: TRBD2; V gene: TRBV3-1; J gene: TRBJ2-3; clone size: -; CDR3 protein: CASSQRAGVTDTQYF; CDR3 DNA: TGTGCCAGCAGCCAACGAGCGGGAGTCACAGATACGCAGTATTTT
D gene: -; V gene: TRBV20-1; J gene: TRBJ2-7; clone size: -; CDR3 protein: CSARDGREQYF; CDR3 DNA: TGCAGTGCTAGAGATGGCCGCGAGCAGTACTTC
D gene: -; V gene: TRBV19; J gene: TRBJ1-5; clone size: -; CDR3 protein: CASVGAGVSQPQHF; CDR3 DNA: TGTGCCAGCGTGGGGGCAGGGGTATCACAGCCCCAGCATTTT
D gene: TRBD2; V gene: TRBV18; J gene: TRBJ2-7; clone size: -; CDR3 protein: CASSPGLAPYEQYF; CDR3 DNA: TGTGCCAGCTCACCGGGACTAGCTCCCTACGAGCAGTACTTC
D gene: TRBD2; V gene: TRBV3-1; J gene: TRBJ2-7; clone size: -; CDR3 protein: CASSQGRLASYEQYF; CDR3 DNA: TGTGCCAGCAGCCAAGGAAGACTAGCGTCCTACGAGCAGTACTTC
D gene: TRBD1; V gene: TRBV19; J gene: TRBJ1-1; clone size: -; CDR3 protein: CASSMNRGQEAFF; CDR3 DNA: TGTGCCAGTAGTATGAACAGGGGGCAGGAAGCTTTCTTT
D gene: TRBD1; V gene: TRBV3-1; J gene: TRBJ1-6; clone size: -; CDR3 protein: CASRPGQANSPLHF; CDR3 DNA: TGTGCCAGCAGACCGGGACAGGCTAATTCACCCCTCCACTTT
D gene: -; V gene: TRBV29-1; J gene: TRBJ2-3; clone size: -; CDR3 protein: CSGLTDTQYF; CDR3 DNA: TGCAGCGGCCTCACAGATACGCAGTATTTT
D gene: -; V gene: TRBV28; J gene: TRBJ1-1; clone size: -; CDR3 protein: CASSLGTFNTEAFF; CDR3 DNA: TGTGCCAGCAGTTTAGGGACATTTAACACTGAAGCTTTCTTT
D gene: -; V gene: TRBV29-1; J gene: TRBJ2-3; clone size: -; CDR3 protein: CSVEGRSADTQYF; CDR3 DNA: TGCAGCGTTGAGGGGCGTTCTGCAGATACGCAGTATTTT
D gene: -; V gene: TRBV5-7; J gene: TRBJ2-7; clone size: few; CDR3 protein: CASSRGRLSYEQYF; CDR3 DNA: TGTGCCAGCAGCCGGGGACGGCTGTCCTACGAGCAGTACTTC
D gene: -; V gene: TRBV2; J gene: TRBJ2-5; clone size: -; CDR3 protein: CARSRRKQETQYF; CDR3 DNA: TGTGCCAGGTCTCGGCGGAAGCAAGAGACCCAGTACTTC
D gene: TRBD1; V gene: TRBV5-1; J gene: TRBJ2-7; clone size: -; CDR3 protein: CASGPSAGGSYEQYF; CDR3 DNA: TGCGCCAGCGGCCCGTCGGCAGGGGGCTCCTACGAGCAGTACTTC
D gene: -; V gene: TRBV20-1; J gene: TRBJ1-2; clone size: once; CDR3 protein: CSAMPLGAIYTF; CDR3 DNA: TGCAGTGCTATGCCCCTTGGGGCCATCTACACCTTC